The clone carrying this T cell receptor (beta chain) was counted a few times. Its antigen is undetermined. V was cut by 7 bases and J by 0 bases, with 19 bases left in between. This CDR3 has 16 residues. Germline loops: CDR1 ENHRY, CDR2 SYGVKD. After template switching added a universal primer site, the resulting cDNA carried unique molecular identifiers. TCRdb reprocessed the 5' RACE reads via MiXCR and lists one record per CDR3 protein. The sample lists a few hundred thousand distinct CDR3 sequences, roughly a tenth occurring once. The record originates from a study of identical twins. Whole-study findings and limits: Clonotypes of the beta chain that were abundant in cord blood carried fewer insertions (memory repertoires showed none).

The V call is TRBV10-3, the J call TRBJ2-7; the D gene is possibly TRBD2 (6 bases). This receptor was taken from a man aged 50-59 years in good health. What was sequenced was memory T cells sorted from blood. Here the CDR3 reads CAITKDGGRSSYEQYF. In nucleotides, the CDR3 is TGTGCCATCACAAAGGACGGGGGAAGGAGCTCCTACGAGCAGTACTTC.